Presented here are 11 T cell receptor beta chains from one specimen sequenced in a study of cytomegalovirus exposure and HLA in healthy donors. PCR employed 60 Vbeta and 13 Jbeta primers. Repertoires were generated with immunoSEQ multiplex PCR, while TCRdb's copy carries only in-frame clones and drops some. The table shows 120,000 to 150,000 clones, with roughly 80% occurring only once. The sequencing input was PBMCs. These receptors were collected from a man aged 35 to 55 in good health and CMV-seropositive.

The chain links TRBV28 to TRBJ1-4; D is perhaps TRBD1 (6 bases). The length of the CDR3 is 13 residues. Trimming shortened V by 6 bases and J by 8 bases, and 13 bases separated the two germline ends. CDR1 is MDHEN and CDR2 is SYDVKM in the germline V gene. Here the CDR3 DNA reads TGTGCCAGCAGGCCAGAGGGGGGGGAAAAACTGTTTTTT. It codes for CASRPEGGEKLFF. The full variable domain, in which reference TRBV28 and TRBJ1-4 provide the parts outside the CDR3, is DVKVTQSSRYLVKRTGEKVFLECVQDMDHENMFWYRQDPGLGLRLIYFSYDVKMKEKGDIPEGYSVSREKKERFSLILESASTNQTSMYLCASRPEGGEKLFFGSGTQLSVL.

This chain uses TRBV6-5 with TRBJ2-7, with 7 bases identical to TRBD1. The length of the CDR3 is 15 residues. Germline CDR1 and CDR2: MNHEY and SVGAGI. V was pared by 0 bases and J by 3 bases, with 5 bases of the junction left unmatched. The CDR3, as DNA: TGTGCCAGCAGTTACTCAGACAGGGCGGGCTACGAGCAGTACTTC. Protein product: CASSYSDRAGYEQYF.

The V gene is TRBV2, the J gene TRBJ1-1, with a tentative D call TRBD1 (5 bases). Trimming removed 6 bases at V and 7 bases at J, with 9 bases between. This CDR3 has 11 amino acids. Germline CDR1 is SNHLY and CDR2 is FYNNEI. CDR3: CASSIDSEAFF. The CDR3 DNA follows: TGTGCCAGCAGCATAGACAGTGAAGCTTTCTTT.

Of note for this clone: A junction end diverges from the germline sequence, so it may reflect a read error. The J gene is TRBJ1-3, the V gene TRBV7-9, with a possible D match to TRBD1 (5 bases). The germline V gene has CDR1 SEHNR and CDR2 FQNEAQ (reference sequence). The CDR3 has 16 residues. The CDR3 coding sequence is TGTTCCAGCAGCTTAGTCCCAGGGTCAAGTGGAAACACCATATATTTT. Translated, it gives CSSSLVPGSSGNTIYF.

This chain uses TRBV28 with TRBJ1-5; TRBD1 matches 9 bases. V dropped 7 bases and J dropped 4; count of bases not matched to a gene: 5. Looked up from germline, CDR1 is MDHEN and CDR2 is SYDVKM. This CDR3 region has 14 residues. In DNA form, the CDR3 reads TGTGCCAGCACCACGACAGGGGGAAATCAGCCCCAGCATTTT. This encodes CASTTTGGNQPQHF. The full variable domain, with the rest looked up from reference TRBV28 and TRBJ1-5, is DVKVTQSSRYLVKRTGEKVFLECVQDMDHENMFWYRQDPGLGLRLIYFSYDVKMKEKGDIPEGYSVSREKKERFSLILESASTNQTSMYLCASTTTGGNQPQHFGDGTRLSIL.

The chain joins TRBV30 to TRBJ1-5, with 11 nucleotides matching TRBD1. Trimming at V came to 4 bases and at J to 4 bases, leaving 3 bases not matched to a gene. Germline V CDR1 and CDR2: GTSNPN, SVGIG (reference sequence). CDR3 length equals 14 residues. CDR3 DNA sequence: TGTGCCTGGACCGGGACAGGGGGGAATCAGCCCCAGCATTTT. Its translation is CAWTGTGGNQPQHF.

The table lists this clone with a count of one. This chain uses TRBV27 with TRBJ1-4; 11 bases align to TRBD1. CDR3 size: 15 residues. V lost 5 bases to trimming and J lost 8 bases; unmatched junction nucleotides: 7. Germline V lookup: CDR1 MNHEY, CDR2 SMNVEV (reference sequence). CDR3 region: CASSPGTGGWEKLFF. DNA of the CDR3: TGTGCCAGCAGTCCGGGGACAGGGGGTTGGGAAAAACTGTTTTTT.

The chain has TRBV7-9 and TRBJ1-1; 10 positions agree with TRBD1. Germline V gives CDR1 SEHNR, CDR2 FQNEAQ (reference sequence). V lost 3 bases and J lost 4; bases outside the gene matches: 5. This CDR3 spans 15 amino acids. The CDR3 nucleotides read TGTGCCAGCAGCTTCGAGGGGACAGGGGTCACTGAAGCTTTCTTT. Its translation is CASSFEGTGVTEAFF.

A remark on this clone: Additional DNA sequences in this sample encode the identical CDR3. The chain combines TRBV4-2 with TRBJ2-1; TRBD2 matches 14 bases. This CDR3 has 15 amino acids. The V and J ends lost 4 bases and 8 bases, in that order; junction bases with no gene match: 4. The germline gives CDR1 LGHNA, CDR2 YNFKEQ. CDR3 bases: TGTGCCAGCAGCCCGGGACTAGCGGGAGACCATGAGCAGTTCTTC. It encodes CASSPGLAGDHEQFF.

The V gene is TRBV7-9, the J gene TRBJ2-3; 7 nucleotides match TRBD2. With V trimmed by 5 bases and J by 0 bases, 5 bases remained unmatched. The CDR3 contains 15 residues. Germline CDR1 SEHNR, CDR2 FQNEAQ (reference sequence). The CDR3 loop reads CASSRHGGSTDTQYF. The CDR3 DNA sequence: TGTGCCAGCAGCCGCCACGGGGGGAGCACAGATACGCAGTATTTT.

This sequence joins TRBV4-3 and TRBJ2-2, with 12 bases lining up with TRBD2. V lost 5 bases and J lost 3; bases outside the gene matches: 10. The CDR3 runs 18 residues. Germline V gene sequence: CDR1 LGHNA, CDR2 YSLEER. The CDR3 DNA follows: TGCGCCAGCAGCGCCCAGACTAGCGGGAGCGTCGACACCGGGGAGCTGTTTTTT. As protein: CASSAQTSGSVDTGELFF.